Shown below are 32 T cell receptor beta chains from a single sample sequenced in a study of early T cells in non-severe SARS-CoV-2 infection. Each CDR3 protein gets one entry after TCRdb re-called the 5' RACE reads with MiXCR. The repertoire holds under 85,000 distinct CDR3 sequences, with roughly 9.4% as singletons. Material: whole blood. The receptors originated from an adult who was a healthcare worker with PCR-confirmed SARS-CoV-2 infection or an uninfected control (not recorded which).

This clonotype showed up many times. This chain links TRBV18 with TRBJ1-4; D remains unclear. V lost 0 bases, J lost 6 bases, and 14 bases lay in between. This CDR3 spans 16 amino acids. Per the germline V gene, CDR1 is KGHSH and CDR2 is LQKENI. CDR3 protein: CASSPPTPGGDEKLFF. The CDR3 nucleotides read TGTGCCAGCTCACCACCTACACCCGGAGGTGATGAAAAACTGTTTTTT.

This clonotype was observed at least ten times. The rearrangement uses TRBV3-1 and TRBJ2-3, with no clear D. Germline CDR1 reads LGHDT; CDR2 reads YNNKEL (reference sequence). V was pared by 4 bases and J by 4 bases, with 9 bases between. The CDR3 is 13 residues long. The CDR3: CASSPRPSDTQYF. The CDR3 DNA reads as TGTGCCAGCAGCCCCAGGCCCTCAGATACGCAGTATTTT.

This chain uses TRBV7-3 with TRBJ2-1, with a possible D match to TRBD2 (6 bases). V was cut by 1 base and J by 7 bases, with 14 bases left in between. Germline V gives CDR1 SGHTA, CDR2 FQGTGA. This CDR3 has 15 residues. This CDR3 is CASSLKVGLLNEQFF. CDR3 nucleotides: TGTGCCAGCAGCTTAAAGGTGGGACTTTTAAATGAGCAGTTCTTC. Filled out from reference TRBV7-3 and TRBJ2-1, the complete variable domain reads GAGVSQTPSNKVTEKGKYVELRCDPISGHTALYWYRQSLGQGPEFLIYFQGTGAADDSGLPNDRFFAVRPEGSVSTLKIQRTERGDSAVYLCASSLKVGLLNEQFFGPGTRLTVL.

In this sample, this clonotype turned up many times. The chain carries TRBV5-1 and TRBJ2-3; no firm D call. The ends were cut back, 4 bases at V and 0 bases at J, with 6 bases in the middle. Germline CDR1 is SGHRS and CDR2 is YFSETQ. This CDR3 contains 13 residues. Here the CDR3 reads CASSLDSTDTQYF. Written as DNA, the CDR3 is TGCGCCAGCAGCCTGGACAGCACAGATACGCAGTATTTT.

This clonotype showed up many times. The gene calls are TRBV5-1 and TRBJ2-5, with D perhaps TRBD2 (6 bases). Germline assignment: CDR1 SGHRS and CDR2 YFSETQ. The CDR3 is 16 residues long. Trimming removed 0 bases from V and 0 bases from J, with 12 bases in between. The CDR3 DNA reads as TGCGCCAGCAGCTTGGATCCTAGCGAGTACCAAGAGACCCAGTACTTC. It encodes CASSLDPSEYQETQYF.

Ten or more counts support this clonotype. The rearrangement uses TRBV28 and TRBJ1-1, with 9 bases matching TRBD1. The CDR3 is made up of 19 amino acids. Germline loops: CDR1 MDHEN, CDR2 SYDVKM. Trimming at V came to 2 bases and at J to 2 bases, leaving 15 bases not matched to a gene. CDR3 nucleotide sequence: TGTGCCAGCAGTTTACTCTATATCGACAGGGGGACGAAAAACACTGAAGCTTTCTTT. Its translation: CASSLLYIDRGTKNTEAFF. Filled out from reference TRBV28 and TRBJ1-1, the complete variable domain reads DVKVTQSSRYLVKRTGEKVFLECVQDMDHENMFWYRQDPGLGLRLIYFSYDVKMKEKGDIPEGYSVSREKKERFSLILESASTNQTSMYLCASSLLYIDRGTKNTEAFFGQGTRLTVV.

V usage is TRBV19 and J usage is TRBJ2-6; a weak D match, TRBD2 (5 bases). Germline V CDR1 and CDR2: LNHDA, SQIVND (reference sequence). The CDR3 has 14 residues. Trimming cost V 10 bases and J 4 bases, with 14 bases left between them. In DNA, the CDR3 is TGTGCCACAAGAGGGCTCTACGGGGCCAACGTCCTGACTTTC. Translating it yields CATRGLYGANVLTF.

The sample holds many counts of this clonotype. CDR3 residues: CASSRRGGTDLDTQYF. CDR3 bases: TGTGCCAGCAGCCGACGGGGCGGGACGGACCTCGATACGCAGTATTTT. The rearrangement joins TRBV13 to TRBJ2-3, with a tentative D call TRBD2 (6 bases). Germline CDR1 and CDR2: PRHDT and FYEKMQ (reference sequence). Trimming removed 5 bases from V and 6 bases from J, with 21 bases in between. The CDR3 contains 16 residues.

The chain employs TRBV3-1 and TRBJ2-7; either TRBD1 or TRBD2 may fit D (5 bases each). V lost 6 bases and J lost 12, with 18 bases in between. In germline, CDR1 is LGHDT, CDR2 YNNKEL (reference sequence). CDR3 size: 12 residues. The chain's CDR3 is CASRPGEGPSYF. The CDR3 DNA is TGTGCCAGCAGGCCCGGAGAGGGGCCCTCGTACTTC.

The CDR3 region has the DNA TGTGCCATCCGGGCCCTTCAGCTAGACGATTCACCCCTCCACTTT. Translated: CAIRALQLDDSPLHF. The chain is built from TRBV7-3 and TRBJ1-6; no clear D. Germline CDR1 reads SGHTA; CDR2 reads FQGTGA. The V and J ends lost 10 bases and 8 bases respectively, with 21 bases between them. This CDR3 is 15 amino acids long.

This clonotype was observed many times. The rearrangement uses TRBV19 and TRBJ2-3, with TRBD2 identical over 10 bases. The CDR3 runs to 13 residues. The V gene's germline CDR1 is LNHDA and CDR2 SQIVND (reference sequence). V lost 3 bases to trimming and J lost 6 bases; unmatched junction nucleotides: 0. The CDR3 region has the DNA TGTGCCAGTAGTATTAGCGGGAGGGATACGCAGTATTTT. This encodes CASSISGRDTQYF.

In this sample, this clonotype turned up a few times. This sequence joins TRBV20-1 and TRBJ1-2; TRBD1 matches 7 bases. Germline CDR1 is DFQATT and CDR2 is SNEGSKA (reference sequence). The CDR3 totals 13 residues. CDR3 sequence (DNA): TGCAGCGTGAGTTACGATTGGGACAGAGGCTACACCTTC. Translation: CSVSYDWDRGYTF.

This clonotype was detected ten times or more. The chain carries TRBV5-1 and TRBJ2-3, with D possibly matching TRBD2 (5 bases). Germline-derived CDR1 and CDR2 are SGHRS and YFSETQ. The CDR3 totals 15 residues. V was trimmed by 0 bases and J by 4 bases, leaving 12 bases between them. CDR3 sequence reads: CASSLVGVGADTQYF. In DNA, the CDR3 is TGCGCCAGCAGCTTGGTCGGGGTAGGCGCAGATACGCAGTATTTT.

V usage is TRBV6-1 and J usage is TRBJ2-2, with a weak D call TRBD1 (6 bases). The CDR3 spans 14 residues. Trimming took off 7 bases at V and 5 bases at J, with 14 bases between the two ends. Germline loops: CDR1 MNHNS, CDR2 SASEGT. The CDR3 sequence is CASNRQGKTGELFF. The CDR3 nucleotides read TGTGCCAGCAATCGGCAGGGGAAGACCGGGGAGCTGTTTTTT.

This clonotype was detected ten times or more. V usage is TRBV20-1 and J usage is TRBJ2-1, with TRBD2 matching 12 bases. From germline, CDR1 is DFQATT and CDR2 SNEGSKA (reference sequence). V gave up 6 bases and J gave up 9 bases; unmatched junction bases: 6. CDR3 length: 13 amino acids. The CDR3 nucleotides are TGCAGTGCGGCCGGGACTAGCGGGTCTGAGCAGTTCTTC. It yields the protein CSAAGTSGSEQFF.

This clonotype was observed at least ten times. V usage is TRBV7-8 and J usage is TRBJ1-4; 7 positions agree with TRBD1. Trimming at V came to 3 bases and at J to 7 bases, leaving 5 bases not matched to a gene. The CDR3 runs 14 residues. Looked up from germline, CDR1 is SGHVS and CDR2 is FQNEAQ. CDR3 sequence reads: CASSLTGRGEKLFF. CDR3 DNA sequence: TGTGCCAGCAGCTTGACAGGGAGGGGTGAAAAACTGTTTTTT. Using reference TRBV7-8 and TRBJ1-4 for the parts outside the CDR3, the full variable domain is GAGVSQSPRYKVAKRGQDVALRCDPISGHVSLFWYQQALGQGPEFLTYFQNEAQLDKSGLPSDRFFAERPEGSVSTLKIQRTQQEDSAVYLCASSLTGRGEKLFFGSGTQLSVL.

The sample holds many counts of this clonotype. This chain connects TRBV9 to TRBJ2-2; D call uncertain. Germline CDR1 and CDR2: SGDLS and YYNGEE. Trimming cost V 1 base and J 5 bases, with 9 bases left between them. This CDR3 has 14 residues. This chain's CDR3 is CASSVSYWTGELFF. Here the CDR3 DNA reads TGTGCCAGCAGCGTAAGTTACTGGACCGGGGAGCTGTTTTTT.

This clonotype came up a few times. The chain links TRBV7-9 to TRBJ2-7; D is uncertain. Germline V gene data show CDR1 as SEHNR and CDR2 as FQNEAQ (reference sequence). V lost 1 base and J 10 bases, leaving 14 bases between the germline ends. CDR3 length: 13 amino acids. Written as DNA, the CDR3 is TGTGCCAGCAGCTTAGTCGGCAGATCAGATCAGTACTTC. Its protein is CASSLVGRSDQYF.

Regarding this clonotype: At one end the junction does not follow the germline gene, possibly because of a read error. The chain carries TRBV20-1 and TRBJ2-3; TRBD1 aligns across 8 bases. Germline V lookup: CDR1 DFQATT, CDR2 SNEGSKA (reference sequence). This CDR3 has 15 residues. The CDR3 protein is CSTRDGQGAGDTQYF. The DNA of the CDR3 is TGCAGTACTAGGGATGGTCAGGGGGCCGGAGATACGCAGTATTTT.

This clonotype was seen many times. The chain employs TRBV2 and TRBJ1-5; D perhaps matches TRBD1 (5 bases). CDR3 length: 14 residues. The germline V gene has CDR1 SNHLY and CDR2 FYNNEI. DNA for the CDR3: TGTGCGGGCCGGCGGGACGGTATCAATCAGCCCCAGCATTTT. It is translated as CAGRRDGINQPQHF.

This clonotype was recorded many times. This chain connects TRBV11-2 to TRBJ2-3, with 12 bases fitting TRBD2. Germline lookup yields CDR1 SGHAT and CDR2 FQNNGV. Trimming cost V 1 base and J 8 bases; bases outside gene matches: 13. The CDR3 totals 18 residues. The CDR3 loop reads CASSLVGLAGGPQATQYF. CDR3 DNA: TGTGCCAGCAGCTTAGTTGGCCTAGCGGGGGGGCCGCAGGCTACGCAGTATTTT.

This clonotype has a count of ten or more. The chain uses TRBV5-1 and TRBJ2-1; D may be TRBD1 (5 bases). Germline CDR1 reads SGHRS; CDR2 reads YFSETQ. The CDR3 consists of 14 residues. The V end was cut by 0 bases, the J end by 6 bases, with 10 bases between. CDR3 nucleotide sequence: TGCGCCAGCAGCTTGGGGGGCCTCGCCAATGAGCAGTTCTTC. Protein product: CASSLGGLANEQFF.

This clonotype was seen repeatedly, ten times or more. The V and J genes are TRBV20-1 and TRBJ2-3, with 7 bases fitting TRBD2. CDR3 length equals 15 residues. J lost 1 base, V lost 2 bases, and 6 bases had no gene match. CDR1 is DFQATT and CDR2 is SNEGSKA in the germline V gene (reference sequence). The CDR3: CSARFGLAGTDTQYF. CDR3 DNA sequence: TGCAGTGCTAGATTTGGGCTAGCGGGCACAGATACGCAGTATTTT.

This clonotype occurred many times. V is TRBV20-1 and J is TRBJ2-3; TRBD2 might be the D (7 bases). The germline CDR1 and CDR2 sequences are DFQATT and SNEGSKA (reference sequence). Between the trimmed V and J ends, which lost 1 base and 3 bases, there was a span of 14 bases. The CDR3 length is 15 residues. CDR3 sequence (DNA): TGCAGTGCTAGAGGCGGGGGCCTGGGGACAGATACGCAGTATTTT. Its translation is CSARGGGLGTDTQYF.

This clonotype was detected many times. The rearrangement links TRBV6-4 to TRBJ2-1; a weak D match, TRBD1 (6 bases). Germline assignment: CDR1 MRHNA and CDR2 SNTAGT. Trimming removed 8 bases at V and 7 bases at J, with 15 bases between. CDR3 length: 13 residues. Here the CDR3 reads CASFNIQGNEQFF. Here the CDR3 DNA reads TGTGCCAGCTTCAATATACAGGGAAATGAGCAGTTCTTC.

V is TRBV7-3 and J is TRBJ2-1, with TRBD2 matching over 9 bases. The CDR3 is 16 residues long. V was clipped by 6 bases and J by 7 bases; unmatched bases: 13. The V gene's germline CDR1 is SGHTA and CDR2 FQGTGA. In DNA, the CDR3 is TGTGCCAGCAGTCCTAGGGTGTTCAGCGGGAGGAATGAGCAGTTCTTC. It codes for CASSPRVFSGRNEQFF.

In its sample, this clonotype was seen once. This may be a read error, as it is one base from a much larger clone. The CDR3 does not close with the conserved phenylalanine or tryptophan, likely indicating a read error. This rearrangement joins TRBV2 to TRBJ2-7; 7 bases match TRBD1. J lost 6 bases, V lost 2 bases, and 7 bases had no gene match. CDR1 and CDR2 from the germline V gene are SNHLY and FYNNEI. CDR3 length: 14 residues. CDR3 in amino acids: CASSEQTGSSEQYI. The CDR3 DNA is TGTGCCAGCAGTGAACAGACAGGGAGTAGCGAGCAGTACATC.

This clonotype was seen at least ten times. The chain couples TRBV7-9 to TRBJ2-5; weak D call: TRBD2 (5 bases). Deletions cut 3 bases from V and 5 bases from J, with 13 bases between. Germline V gives CDR1 SEHNR, CDR2 FQNEAQ (reference sequence). The CDR3 extends over 14 amino acids. The CDR3 DNA reads as TGTGCCAGCAGCTTCACCGGGGTTCTGGAGACCCAGTACTTC. It is translated as CASSFTGVLETQYF. The variable domain in full, with the rest retrieved from reference TRBV7-9 and TRBJ2-5, is DTGVSQNPRHKITKRGQNVTFRCDPISEHNRLYWYRQTLGQGPEFLTYFQNEAQLEKSRLLSDRFSAERPKGSFSTLEIQRTEQGDSAMYLCASSFTGVLETQYFGPGTRLLVL.

This clonotype occurred many times. This sequence joins TRBV7-9 and TRBJ1-1; D gene unclear. CDR3 size: 15 residues. Germline CDR1 reads SEHNR; CDR2 reads FQNEAQ (reference sequence). V gave up 7 bases and J gave up 4 bases, with 19 bases separating them. DNA for the CDR3: TGTGCCAGCACCTCAACCTTGTTTCGGGGCACTGAAGCTTTCTTT. Protein: CASTSTLFRGTEAFF.

This clonotype was seen repeatedly, ten times or more. The genes are TRBV7-9 and TRBJ1-2, with 11 bases identical to TRBD1. With V trimmed by 4 bases and J by 7 bases, 17 bases remained unmatched. CDR3 length: 18 residues. CDR1 is SEHNR, CDR2 FQNEAQ, per germline (reference sequence). As DNA, the CDR3 is TGTGCCAGCAGCTCTACTGCCGGACAGGGGGCTTCCTTTGGTGGCTACACCTTC. Translated, it gives CASSSTAGQGASFGGYTF.

This clonotype was counted between two and nine times. V and J are TRBV3-1 and TRBJ1-2, with TRBD1 identical over 7 bases. Germline V gene lookup returns CDR1 LGHDT and CDR2 YNNKEL (reference sequence). With V trimmed by 0 bases and J by 5 bases, 9 bases remained unmatched. The CDR3 is 16 amino acids. In nucleotides, the CDR3 is TGTGCCAGCAGCCAAGATCCTCCGACAGGGATTTATGGCTACACCTTC. Amino acids: CASSQDPPTGIYGYTF.

The chain is built from TRBV29-1 and TRBJ2-7, with a possible D match to TRBD2 (6 bases). V was clipped by 7 bases and J by 2 bases, with 9 bases between them. Germline values: CDR1 SQVTM, CDR2 ANQGSEA. The CDR3 totals 11 residues. The CDR3 spells CSGGETYEQYF. The DNA of the CDR3 is TGCAGCGGGGGGGAAACCTACGAGCAGTACTTC.